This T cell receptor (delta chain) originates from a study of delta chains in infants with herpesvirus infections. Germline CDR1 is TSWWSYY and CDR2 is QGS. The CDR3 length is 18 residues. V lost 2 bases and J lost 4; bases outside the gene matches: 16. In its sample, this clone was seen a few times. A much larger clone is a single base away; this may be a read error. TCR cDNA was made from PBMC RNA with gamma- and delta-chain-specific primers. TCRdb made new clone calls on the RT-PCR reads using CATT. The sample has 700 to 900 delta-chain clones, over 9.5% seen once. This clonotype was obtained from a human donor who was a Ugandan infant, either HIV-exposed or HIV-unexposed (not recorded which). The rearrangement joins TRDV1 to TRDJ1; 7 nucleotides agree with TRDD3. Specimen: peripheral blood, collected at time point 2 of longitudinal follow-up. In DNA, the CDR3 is TGTGCTCTTGGGGAAGTCCCCCGGACTGGGGAGACCCTCGATAAACTCATCTTT. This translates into CALGEVPRTGETLDKLIF.